This is a list of T cell receptor beta chains from one sample in a study of blood T cell repertoires in COVID-19. Assay used: immunoSEQ multiplex PCR; TCRdb lists only in-frame clones, some missing. The table shows some 130,000 clones, with 80% to 85% occurring only once. Sequencing used PBMCs or T cells enriched from blood (not recorded which). The receptors stem from a man aged 35 to 55 with acute COVID-19. Both conserved end residues are part of each CDR3. Fields, in order: clone size, D gene, J gene, V gene, CDR3 DNA, CDR3 protein. The D gene is left open where the match is weak. Size is omitted from some rows. Given values are once, few, many or a class for expanded clones.

clone_size: -; d_call: -; j_call: TRBJ1-1; v_call: TRBV28; cdr3_nt: TGTGCCAGCAGTCCTCCACAGGGCCTCCTTGGAGCTTTCTTT; cdr3_aa: CASSPPQGLLGAFF
clone_size: -; d_call: -; j_call: TRBJ1-2; v_call: TRBV5-4; cdr3_nt: TGTGCCAGCAGCTTAGGAAGGGAAGCGGAAGCCTATGGCTACACCTTC; cdr3_aa: CASSLGREAEAYGYTF
clone_size: -; d_call: TRBD1; j_call: TRBJ1-3; v_call: TRBV28; cdr3_nt: TGTGCCAGCAGTTGGAGGACAGGGGGAAACACCATATATTTT; cdr3_aa: CASSWRTGGNTIYF
clone_size: few; d_call: TRBD2; j_call: TRBJ2-2; v_call: TRBV10-3; cdr3_nt: TGTGCCATCAGTGAGACTAGCGGGGGTCTCCAAACCGGGGAGCTGTTTTTT; cdr3_aa: CAISETSGGLQTGELFF
clone_size: -; d_call: -; j_call: TRBJ2-2; v_call: TRBV6-5; cdr3_nt: TGTGCCAGCATCGTATCGCCGGACACCGGGGAGCTGTTTTTT; cdr3_aa: CASIVSPDTGELFF
clone_size: -; d_call: -; j_call: TRBJ1-4; v_call: TRBV9; cdr3_nt: TGTGCCAGCAGCCCGGGGGTAACTAATGAAAAACTGTTTTTT; cdr3_aa: CASSPGVTNEKLFF
clone_size: -; d_call: TRBD1; j_call: TRBJ1-1; v_call: TRBV10-2; cdr3_nt: TGCGCCAGCAGTGAGCGGGGACAGGGAAGAGACACTGAAGCTTTCTTT; cdr3_aa: CASSERGQGRDTEAFF
clone_size: few; d_call: -; j_call: TRBJ1-2; v_call: TRBV21-1; cdr3_nt: TGTGCCAGCAGCAAAGGTCCCAGCGTTAACTATGGCTACACCTTC; cdr3_aa: CASSKGPSVNYGYTF
clone_size: few; d_call: TRBD1; j_call: TRBJ2-2; v_call: TRBV7-6; cdr3_nt: TGTGCCAGCAGCTTAATACCGGGACAGCCGAACACCGGGGAGCTGTTTTTT; cdr3_aa: CASSLIPGQPNTGELFF
clone_size: -; d_call: -; j_call: TRBJ2-7; v_call: TRBV7-2; cdr3_nt: TGTGCCAGCAGCACCACAATATTCTACGAGCAGTACTTC; cdr3_aa: CASSTTIFYEQYF
clone_size: -; d_call: TRBD1; j_call: TRBJ1-6; v_call: TRBV6-5; cdr3_nt: TGTGCCAGCGAGTTAGGTCCACCAGGGGGTTCACCCCTCCACTTT; cdr3_aa: CASELGPPGGSPLHF
clone_size: -; d_call: -; j_call: TRBJ2-7; v_call: TRBV6-5; cdr3_nt: TGTGCCAGCAGTTACGGACAGACCTACGAGCAGTACTTC; cdr3_aa: CASSYGQTYEQYF
clone_size: -; d_call: TRBD1; j_call: TRBJ1-1; v_call: TRBV18; cdr3_nt: TGTGCCAGCTCACCAGACAGGGTCCCAAATGCTGAAGCTTTCTTT; cdr3_aa: CASSPDRVPNAEAFF
clone_size: -; d_call: -; j_call: TRBJ2-7; v_call: TRBV12-3/TRBV12-4; cdr3_nt: TGTGCCAGCAGTCAGACTAACGACTACGAGCAGTACTTC; cdr3_aa: CASSQTNDYEQYF
clone_size: -; d_call: TRBD1; j_call: TRBJ2-5; v_call: TRBV18; cdr3_nt: TGTGCCAGCGACTCCGGGACAGGGCATCGAGAGACCCAGTACTTC; cdr3_aa: CASDSGTGHRETQYF
clone_size: -; d_call: -; j_call: TRBJ1-5; v_call: TRBV3-1/TRBV3-2; cdr3_nt: TGTGCCAGCAGCCAAGATTTTGGTACTTCAGGCCGTGGCAATCAGCCCCAGCATTTT; cdr3_aa: CASSQDFGTSGRGNQPQHF
clone_size: -; d_call: TRBD1; j_call: TRBJ2-1; v_call: TRBV10-3; cdr3_nt: TGTGCCGTGTCGACCAGGGGGAACAATGAGCAGTTCTTC; cdr3_aa: CAVSTRGNNEQFF
clone_size: -; d_call: -; j_call: TRBJ2-2; v_call: TRBV6-4; cdr3_nt: TGTGCCAGCAGCGCACAGGCGAACACCGGGGAGCTGTTTTTT; cdr3_aa: CASSAQANTGELFF
clone_size: -; d_call: -; j_call: TRBJ2-4; v_call: TRBV30; cdr3_nt: TGTGCCTGGAGCCCCCGAGCCAAAAACATTCAGTACTTC; cdr3_aa: CAWSPRAKNIQYF
clone_size: once; d_call: -; j_call: TRBJ1-3; v_call: TRBV5-4; cdr3_nt: TGTGCCAGCAGCTTGGACCCGGGTGCAGGAAACACCATATATTTT; cdr3_aa: CASSLDPGAGNTIYF
clone_size: -; d_call: TRBD1; j_call: TRBJ2-5; v_call: TRBV10-3; cdr3_nt: TGTGCCATCAGCTCCGGACAGGGGTACCGGCAGACCCAGTACTTC; cdr3_aa: CAISSGQGYRQTQYF
clone_size: -; d_call: TRBD2; j_call: TRBJ2-1; v_call: TRBV19; cdr3_nt: TGTGCCAGTAGCTGGGGGGGCTACAATGAGCAGTTCTTC; cdr3_aa: CASSWGGYNEQFF
clone_size: -; d_call: -; j_call: TRBJ1-4; v_call: TRBV7-2; cdr3_nt: TGTGCCAGCAGCTTAGGTGGGGGGACAACTAATGAAAAACTGTTTTTT; cdr3_aa: CASSLGGGTTNEKLFF
clone_size: -; d_call: -; j_call: TRBJ2-1; v_call: TRBV10-2; cdr3_nt: TGCGCCAGCAGTGTAAACGGTAACTACAATGAGCAGTTCTTC; cdr3_aa: CASSVNGNYNEQFF
clone_size: -; d_call: -; j_call: TRBJ1-1; v_call: TRBV5-6; cdr3_nt: TGTGCCAGCAGAATTGCGGGGGACACTGAAGCTTTCTTT; cdr3_aa: CASRIAGDTEAFF
clone_size: -; d_call: TRBD1; j_call: TRBJ2-1; v_call: TRBV7-8; cdr3_nt: TGTGCCAGCAGGCCGAGAGGGGGCATGGAATCCAATGAGCAGTTCTTC; cdr3_aa: CASRPRGGMESNEQFF
clone_size: few; d_call: -; j_call: TRBJ1-1; v_call: TRBV12-3/TRBV12-4; cdr3_nt: TGTGCCAGCACCCCGGGGAACACTGAAGCTTTCTTT; cdr3_aa: CASTPGNTEAFF
clone_size: -; d_call: TRBD1; j_call: TRBJ1-5; v_call: TRBV10-2; cdr3_nt: TGCGCCAGCAGTGAGTCCGAACAGGGGTTTAGCCAGCCCCAGCATTTT; cdr3_aa: CASSESEQGFSQPQHF
clone_size: -; d_call: TRBD1; j_call: TRBJ1-2; v_call: TRBV4-1; cdr3_nt: TGCGCCAGCAGCCAAGATCAAGGGGGCAACTATGGCTACACCTTC; cdr3_aa: CASSQDQGGNYGYTF
clone_size: -; d_call: TRBD1; j_call: TRBJ1-4; v_call: TRBV5-5; cdr3_nt: TGTGCCAGCAGCGTGACAGGGGGCTTTTCCCTTAATGAAAAACTGCTTTTT; cdr3_aa: CASSVTGGFSLNEKLLF
clone_size: -; d_call: -; j_call: TRBJ2-5; v_call: TRBV19; cdr3_nt: TGTGCCAGTAGTACCCTAAGGGGTAGCTCGGAGACCCAGTACTTC; cdr3_aa: CASSTLRGSSETQYF
clone_size: -; d_call: TRBD2; j_call: TRBJ2-1; v_call: TRBV2; cdr3_nt: TGTGCCAGCAGCGGGACTAGCGGGAGGGATTCCTACAATGAGCAGTTCTTC; cdr3_aa: CASSGTSGRDSYNEQFF
clone_size: -; d_call: -; j_call: TRBJ2-3; v_call: TRBV25-1; cdr3_nt: TGTGCCAGCAGCCCGTTGGGGGCCTCAGATACGCAGTATTTT; cdr3_aa: CASSPLGASDTQYF
clone_size: -; d_call: TRBD1; j_call: TRBJ1-3; v_call: TRBV5-1; cdr3_nt: TGCGCCAGCAGCTTGGCGGGACAGGGATCCAACACCATATATTTT; cdr3_aa: CASSLAGQGSNTIYF
clone_size: -; d_call: -; j_call: TRBJ1-1; v_call: TRBV19; cdr3_nt: TGTGCCAGTAAGGTGCAGGTGAACACTGAAGCTTTCTTT; cdr3_aa: CASKVQVNTEAFF
clone_size: -; d_call: TRBD2; j_call: TRBJ2-3; v_call: TRBV4-1; cdr3_nt: TGCGCCAGCAGCCAAGTTCCTAGCGGAACAGATACGCAGTATTTT; cdr3_aa: CASSQVPSGTDTQYF
clone_size: -; d_call: TRBD1; j_call: TRBJ2-7; v_call: TRBV4-2; cdr3_nt: TGTGCCAGCAGCGTCCGGGACAGCGCTTCCTACGAGCAGTACTTC; cdr3_aa: CASSVRDSASYEQYF
clone_size: -; d_call: -; j_call: TRBJ1-5; v_call: TRBV19; cdr3_nt: TGTGCCAGTAGTATATGGGGGGGCGCGGGTAATCAGCCCCAGCATTTT; cdr3_aa: CASSIWGGAGNQPQHF
clone_size: -; d_call: TRBD2; j_call: TRBJ2-3; v_call: TRBV7-6; cdr3_nt: TGTGCCAGCAGCTCCGGGACTAGCGGGAGTGGTTTCGATACGCAGTATTTT; cdr3_aa: CASSSGTSGSGFDTQYF
clone_size: -; d_call: -; j_call: TRBJ2-3; v_call: TRBV12-3/TRBV12-4; cdr3_nt: TGTGCCAGCAGGCGGGGCGGGGCAGATACGCAGTATTTT; cdr3_aa: CASRRGGADTQYF
clone_size: -; d_call: -; j_call: TRBJ1-4; v_call: TRBV19; cdr3_nt: TGTGCCAGTAGTATGGACAACAACAGGGATGGTGAAAAACTGTTTTTT; cdr3_aa: CASSMDNNRDGEKLFF
clone_size: -; d_call: -; j_call: TRBJ2-1; v_call: TRBV5-4; cdr3_nt: TGTGCCAGCAGCCCCGAGCCCCTAGCGTGGGAGCAGTTCTTC; cdr3_aa: CASSPEPLAWEQFF
clone_size: -; d_call: TRBD2; j_call: TRBJ2-1; v_call: TRBV6-5; cdr3_nt: TGTGCCAGCAGCCAACTAGCGGGGGAATTAAGTGAGCAGTTCTTC; cdr3_aa: CASSQLAGELSEQFF
clone_size: -; d_call: TRBD1; j_call: TRBJ1-1; v_call: TRBV9; cdr3_nt: TGTGCCAGCAGCAGCCCCAGGGGGCGAGGATACACTGAAGCTTTCTTT; cdr3_aa: CASSSPRGRGYTEAFF
clone_size: -; d_call: TRBD1; j_call: TRBJ2-2; v_call: TRBV7-9; cdr3_nt: TGTGCCAGCAGCCCGGGACAGGGGTCCGGGGAGCTGTTTTTT; cdr3_aa: CASSPGQGSGELFF
clone_size: few; d_call: -; j_call: TRBJ2-7; v_call: TRBV5-6; cdr3_nt: TGTGCCAGCAGCTTGGACTACTCCTACGAGCAGTACTTC; cdr3_aa: CASSLDYSYEQYF
clone_size: -; d_call: TRBD1; j_call: TRBJ1-5; v_call: TRBV7-2; cdr3_nt: TGTGCCAGCAGCGACCAGGGGGAAGGTCAGCCCCAGCATTTT; cdr3_aa: CASSDQGEGQPQHF
clone_size: -; d_call: -; j_call: TRBJ2-7; v_call: TRBV30; cdr3_nt: TGTGCCTGCCTATCTTGGGGCGAAACCTCCTACGAGCAGTACTTC; cdr3_aa: CACLSWGETSYEQYF
clone_size: few; d_call: TRBD1; j_call: TRBJ2-3; v_call: TRBV2; cdr3_nt: TGTGCCAGCACCCTGTCGACAGGGGGCGCGAATACGCAGTATTTT; cdr3_aa: CASTLSTGGANTQYF
clone_size: -; d_call: -; j_call: TRBJ2-3; v_call: TRBV5-1; cdr3_nt: TGCGCCAGCGCCCCGTTAGCGGCTAGCACAGATACGCAGTATTTT; cdr3_aa: CASAPLAASTDTQYF
clone_size: -; d_call: -; j_call: TRBJ1-4; v_call: TRBV6-1; cdr3_nt: TGTGCCAGCAGTGAGCAGGCGGAAAAACTGTTTTTT; cdr3_aa: CASSEQAEKLFF